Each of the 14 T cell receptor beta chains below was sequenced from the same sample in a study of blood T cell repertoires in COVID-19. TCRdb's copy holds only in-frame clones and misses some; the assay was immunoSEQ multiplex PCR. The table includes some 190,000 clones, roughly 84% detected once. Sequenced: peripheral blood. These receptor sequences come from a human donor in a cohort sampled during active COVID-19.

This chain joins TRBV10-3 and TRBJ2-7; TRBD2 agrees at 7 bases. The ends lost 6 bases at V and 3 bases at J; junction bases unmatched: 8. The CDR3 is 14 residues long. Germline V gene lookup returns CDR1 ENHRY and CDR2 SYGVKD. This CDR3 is CAISTGGGDYEQYF. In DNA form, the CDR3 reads TGTGCCATCAGCACCGGCGGGGGAGACTACGAGCAGTACTTC.

CDR3 region: CASRRGQAFQETQYF. CDR3 coding DNA: TGTGCCAGCCGAAGGGGACAGGCGTTTCAAGAGACCCAGTACTTC. The rearrangement joins TRBV6-5 to TRBJ2-5; TRBD1 agrees at 8 bases. Germline CDR1 is MNHEY and CDR2 is SVGAGI. The CDR3 runs to 15 residues. Trimming removed 8 bases from V and 2 bases from J; junction bases left unmatched: 10.

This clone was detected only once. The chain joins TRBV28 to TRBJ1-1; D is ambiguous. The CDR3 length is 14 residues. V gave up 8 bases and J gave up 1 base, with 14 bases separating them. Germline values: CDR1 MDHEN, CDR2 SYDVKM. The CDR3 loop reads CASSMAMANTEAFF. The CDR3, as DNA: TGTGCCAGCTCCATGGCCATGGCGAACACTGAAGCTTTCTTT. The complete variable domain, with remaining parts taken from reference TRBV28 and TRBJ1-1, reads DVKVTQSSRYLVKRTGEKVFLECVQDMDHENMFWYRQDPGLGLRLIYFSYDVKMKEKGDIPEGYSVSREKKERFSLILESASTNQTSMYLCASSMAMANTEAFFGQGTRLTVV.

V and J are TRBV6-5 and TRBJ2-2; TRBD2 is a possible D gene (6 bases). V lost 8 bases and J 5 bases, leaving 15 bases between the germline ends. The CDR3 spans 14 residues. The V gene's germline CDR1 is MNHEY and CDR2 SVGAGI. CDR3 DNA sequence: TGTGCCAGCCTCGGGGGAGGTGGGACCGGGGAGCTGTTTTTT. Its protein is CASLGGGGTGELFF.

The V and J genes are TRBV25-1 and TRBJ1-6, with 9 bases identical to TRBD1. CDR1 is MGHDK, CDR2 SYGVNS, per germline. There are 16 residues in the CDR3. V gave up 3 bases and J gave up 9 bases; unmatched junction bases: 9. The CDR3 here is CASSDQGQGFGSPLHF. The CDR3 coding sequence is TGTGCCAGCAGTGATCAGGGACAGGGTTTTGGTTCACCCCTCCACTTT.

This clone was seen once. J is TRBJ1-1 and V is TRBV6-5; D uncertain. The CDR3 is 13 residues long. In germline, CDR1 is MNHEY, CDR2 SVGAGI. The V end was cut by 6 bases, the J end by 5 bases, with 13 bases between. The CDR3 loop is CASRTLLETEAFF. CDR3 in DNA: TGTGCCAGCAGGACCCTACTGGAGACTGAAGCTTTCTTT.

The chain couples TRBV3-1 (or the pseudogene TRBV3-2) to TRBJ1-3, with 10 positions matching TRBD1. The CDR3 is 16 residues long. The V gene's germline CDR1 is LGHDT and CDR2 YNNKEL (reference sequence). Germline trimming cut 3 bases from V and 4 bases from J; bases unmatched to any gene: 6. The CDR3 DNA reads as TGTGCCAGCAGCCAGAACCGACAGGGGGCAGGAAACACCATATATTTT. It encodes CASSQNRQGAGNTIYF.

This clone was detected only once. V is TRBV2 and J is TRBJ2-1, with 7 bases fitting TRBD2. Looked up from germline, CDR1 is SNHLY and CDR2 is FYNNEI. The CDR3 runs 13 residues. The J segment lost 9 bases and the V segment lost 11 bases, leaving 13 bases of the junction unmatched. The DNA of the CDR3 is TGTGCCCAGCGGGACGCAAATCAGGTTGAGCAGTTCTTC. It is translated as CAQRDANQVEQFF.

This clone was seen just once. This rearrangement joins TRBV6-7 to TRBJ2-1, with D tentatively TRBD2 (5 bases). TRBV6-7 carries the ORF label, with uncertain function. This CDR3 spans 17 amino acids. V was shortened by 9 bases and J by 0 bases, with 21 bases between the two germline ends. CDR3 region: CASYRRVDSYSYNEQFF. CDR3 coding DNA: TGTGCCAGTTACCGGCGGGTAGACTCATACTCCTACAATGAGCAGTTCTTC.

The CDR3 reads CATGEGGTDTQYF. The CDR3 DNA reads as TGTGCCACCGGGGAGGGAGGCACAGATACGCAGTATTTT. The chain links TRBV18 to TRBJ2-3; 7 bases line up with TRBD2. V lost 10 bases, J lost 1 base, and 5 bases stayed unmatched. The CDR3 is made up of 13 amino acids. From germline, CDR1 is KGHSH and CDR2 LQKENI.

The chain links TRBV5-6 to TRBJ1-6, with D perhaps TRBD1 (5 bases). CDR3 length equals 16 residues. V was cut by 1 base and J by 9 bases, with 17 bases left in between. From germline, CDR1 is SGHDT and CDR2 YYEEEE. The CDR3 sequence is CASSLYVWGERSPLHF. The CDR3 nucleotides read TGTGCCAGCAGCTTGTACGTATGGGGGGAACGTTCACCCCTCCACTTT.

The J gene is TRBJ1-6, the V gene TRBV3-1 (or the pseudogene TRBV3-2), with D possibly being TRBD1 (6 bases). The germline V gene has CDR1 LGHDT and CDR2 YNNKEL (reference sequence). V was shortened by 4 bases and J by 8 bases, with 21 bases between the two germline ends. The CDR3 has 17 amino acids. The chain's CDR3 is CASSPGRVLKGDSPLHF. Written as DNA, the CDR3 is TGTGCCAGCAGCCCAGGGAGGGTTCTAAAGGGGGATTCACCCCTCCACTTT.

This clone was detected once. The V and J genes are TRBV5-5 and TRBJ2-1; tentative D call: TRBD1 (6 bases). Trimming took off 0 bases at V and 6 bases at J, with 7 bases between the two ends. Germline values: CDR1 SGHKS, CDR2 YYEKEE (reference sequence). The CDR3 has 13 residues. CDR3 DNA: TGTGCCAGCAGCTTGGTGACAGGCAATGAGCAGTTCTTC. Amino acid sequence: CASSLVTGNEQFF.

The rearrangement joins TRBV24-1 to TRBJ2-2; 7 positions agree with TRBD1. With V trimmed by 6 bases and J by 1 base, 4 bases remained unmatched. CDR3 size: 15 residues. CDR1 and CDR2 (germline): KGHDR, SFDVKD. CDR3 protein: CATSNTGVNTGELFF. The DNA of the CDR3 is TGTGCCACCAGTAACACAGGGGTGAACACCGGGGAGCTGTTTTTT.